The entry that follows covers one TCR beta chain sequence. The antigen is unknown. The entry originates in a study of glioma-infiltrating T cells. Findings and caveats of the study: Tissue and blood shared very few CDR3 sequences. Gliomas, especially low-grade, showed above-expected tissue-blood divergence; non-neoplastic patients showed below.

The iRepertoire nested amplicon-rescue multiplex PCR amplified TCR alpha and beta CDR3s from RNA. Each CDR3 protein gets one entry after TCRdb re-called the multiplex PCR reads with MiXCR. The table lists 150,000 to 200,000 distinct CDR3 sequences, more than 25% of them singletons. The sequencing sample was made of glioma tissue, nonneoplastic brain tissue, or PBMCs (not recorded which). The TCR comes from a human donor with low-grade glioma or glioblastoma, undergoing nonglioma brain surgery, or in good health (not recorded which).

The DNA for the CDR3 is TGTGCCAGCAGAAGTGCGATCGGGGCCTGGAGGGAGCAGTACTTC. Translation gives CASRSAIGAWREQYF. The chain has TRBV7-9 and TRBJ2-7; D is tentatively TRBD1 or TRBD2 (5 bases each). The CDR3 consists of 15 residues. Trimming removed 6 bases from V and 7 bases from J, with 22 bases in between. Germline CDR1 is SEHNR and CDR2 is FQNEAQ (reference sequence). Full variable domain (missing parts from reference TRBV7-9 and TRBJ2-7): DTGVSQNPRHKITKRGQNVTFRCDPISEHNRLYWYRQTLGQGPEFLTYFQNEAQLEKSRLLSDRFSAERPKGSFSTLEIQRTEQGDSAMYLCASRSAIGAWREQYFGPGTRLTVT.